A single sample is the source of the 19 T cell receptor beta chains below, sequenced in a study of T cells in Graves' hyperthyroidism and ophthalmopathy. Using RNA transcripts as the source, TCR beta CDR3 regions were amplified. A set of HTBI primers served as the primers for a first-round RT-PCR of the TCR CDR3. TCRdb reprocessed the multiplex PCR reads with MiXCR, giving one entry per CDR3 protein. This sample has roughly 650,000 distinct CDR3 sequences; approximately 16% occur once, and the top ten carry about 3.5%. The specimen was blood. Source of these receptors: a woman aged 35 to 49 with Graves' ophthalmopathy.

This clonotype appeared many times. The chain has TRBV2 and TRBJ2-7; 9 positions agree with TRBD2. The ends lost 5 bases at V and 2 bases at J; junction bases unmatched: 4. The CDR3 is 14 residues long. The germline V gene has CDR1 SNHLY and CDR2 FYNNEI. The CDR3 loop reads CASSPSGVAYEQYF. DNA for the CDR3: TGTGCCAGCAGTCCTAGCGGGGTAGCCTACGAGCAGTACTTC.

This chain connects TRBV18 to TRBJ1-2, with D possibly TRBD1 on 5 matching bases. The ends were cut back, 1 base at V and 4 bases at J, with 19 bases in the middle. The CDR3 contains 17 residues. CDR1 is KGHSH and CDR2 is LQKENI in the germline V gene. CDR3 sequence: CASSPLGSDSSSYGYTF. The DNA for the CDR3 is TGTGCCAGCTCACCACTAGGGTCCGACAGCAGTAGCTATGGCTACACCTTC.

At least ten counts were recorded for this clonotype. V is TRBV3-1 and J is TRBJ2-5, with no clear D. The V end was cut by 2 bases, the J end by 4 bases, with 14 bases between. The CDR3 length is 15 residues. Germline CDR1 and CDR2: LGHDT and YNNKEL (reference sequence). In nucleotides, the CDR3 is TGTGCCAGCAGCCAACAACCAGCCTCGGGAGAGACCCAGTACTTC. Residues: CASSQQPASGETQYF.

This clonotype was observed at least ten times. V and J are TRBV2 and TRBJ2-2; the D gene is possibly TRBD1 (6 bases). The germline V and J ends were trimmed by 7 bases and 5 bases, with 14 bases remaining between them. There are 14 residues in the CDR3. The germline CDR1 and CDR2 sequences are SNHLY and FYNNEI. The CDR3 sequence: CASNTGSRTGELFF. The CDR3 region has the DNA TGTGCCAGCAATACAGGGTCAAGGACCGGGGAGCTGTTTTTT.

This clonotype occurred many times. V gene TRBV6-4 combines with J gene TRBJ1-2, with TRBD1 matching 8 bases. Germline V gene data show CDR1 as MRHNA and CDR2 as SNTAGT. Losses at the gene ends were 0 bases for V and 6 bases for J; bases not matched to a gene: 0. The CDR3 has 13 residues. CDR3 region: CASSDSTGDGYTF. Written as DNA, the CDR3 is TGTGCCAGCAGTGACTCGACAGGGGATGGCTACACCTTC.

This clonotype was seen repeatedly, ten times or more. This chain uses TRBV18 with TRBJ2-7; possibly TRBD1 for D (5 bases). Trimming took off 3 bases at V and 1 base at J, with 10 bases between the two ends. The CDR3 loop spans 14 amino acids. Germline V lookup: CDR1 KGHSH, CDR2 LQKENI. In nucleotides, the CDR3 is TGTGCCAGCTCACCGGGTACAGGTTCCTACGAGCAGTACTTC. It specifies CASSPGTGSYEQYF.

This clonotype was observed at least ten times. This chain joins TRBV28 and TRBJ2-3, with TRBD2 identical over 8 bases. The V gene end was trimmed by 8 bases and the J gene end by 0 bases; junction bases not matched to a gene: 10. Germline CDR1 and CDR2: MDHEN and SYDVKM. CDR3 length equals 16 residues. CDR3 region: CASRAWLAGSTDTQYF. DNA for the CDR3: TGTGCCAGCCGAGCTTGGTTAGCGGGGAGCACAGATACGCAGTATTTT. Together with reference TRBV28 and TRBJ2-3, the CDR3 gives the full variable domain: DVKVTQSSRYLVKRTGEKVFLECVQDMDHENMFWYRQDPGLGLRLIYFSYDVKMKEKGDIPEGYSVSREKKERFSLILESASTNQTSMYLCASRAWLAGSTDTQYFGPGTRLTVL.

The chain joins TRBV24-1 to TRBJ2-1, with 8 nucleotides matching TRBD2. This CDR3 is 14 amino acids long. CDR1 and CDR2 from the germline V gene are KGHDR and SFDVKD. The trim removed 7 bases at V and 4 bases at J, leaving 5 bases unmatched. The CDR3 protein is CATSSAGAYNEQFF. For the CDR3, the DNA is TGTGCCACCAGCTCAGCGGGAGCTTACAATGAGCAGTTCTTC.

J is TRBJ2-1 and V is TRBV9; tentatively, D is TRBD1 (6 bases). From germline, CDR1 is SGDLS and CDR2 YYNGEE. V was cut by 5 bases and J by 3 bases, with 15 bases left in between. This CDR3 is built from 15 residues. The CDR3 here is CASSGQGQIYNEQFF. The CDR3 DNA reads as TGTGCCAGCAGTGGCCAGGGGCAAATCTACAATGAGCAGTTCTTC.

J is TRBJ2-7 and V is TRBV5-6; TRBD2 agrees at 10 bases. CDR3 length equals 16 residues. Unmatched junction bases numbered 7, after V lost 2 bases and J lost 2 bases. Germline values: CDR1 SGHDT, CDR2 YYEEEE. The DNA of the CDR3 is TGTGCCAGCAGCTTAGCGGGAGGGATTCCCCCCTACGAGCAGTACTTC. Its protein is CASSLAGGIPPYEQYF.

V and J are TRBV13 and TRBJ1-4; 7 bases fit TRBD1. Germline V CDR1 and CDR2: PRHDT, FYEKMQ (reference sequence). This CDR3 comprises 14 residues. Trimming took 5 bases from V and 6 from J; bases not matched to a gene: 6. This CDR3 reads CASSQGQRDEKLFF. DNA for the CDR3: TGTGCCAGCAGCCAGGGACAGCGGGATGAAAAACTGTTTTTT.

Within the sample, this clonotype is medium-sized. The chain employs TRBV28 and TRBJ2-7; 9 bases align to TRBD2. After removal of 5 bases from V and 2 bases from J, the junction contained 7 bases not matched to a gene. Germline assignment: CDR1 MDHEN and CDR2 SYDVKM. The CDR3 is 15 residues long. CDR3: CASSLTSGPTYEQYF. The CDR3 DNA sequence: TGTGCCAGCAGTCTGACTAGCGGCCCAACCTACGAGCAGTACTTC.

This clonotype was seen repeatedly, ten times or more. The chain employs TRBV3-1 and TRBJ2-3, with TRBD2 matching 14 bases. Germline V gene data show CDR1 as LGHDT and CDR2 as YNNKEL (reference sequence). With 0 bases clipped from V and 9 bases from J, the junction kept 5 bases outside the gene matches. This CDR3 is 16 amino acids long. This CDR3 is CASSQEGLAGAQTQYF. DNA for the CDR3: TGTGCCAGCAGCCAAGAGGGACTAGCGGGAGCCCAAACGCAGTATTTT.

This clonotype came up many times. The CDR3 nucleotides are TGTGCCAGCAGCTTAGAACTAGCGGGAGGAGTTAGGGAGACCCAGTACTTC. Its protein product is CASSLELAGGVRETQYF. This chain joins TRBV7-6 and TRBJ2-5; 12 bases align to TRBD2. Germline V gene sequence: CDR1 SGHVS, CDR2 FNYEAQ. Losses at the gene ends were 1 base for V and 5 bases for J; bases not matched to a gene: 8. This CDR3 comprises 17 residues.

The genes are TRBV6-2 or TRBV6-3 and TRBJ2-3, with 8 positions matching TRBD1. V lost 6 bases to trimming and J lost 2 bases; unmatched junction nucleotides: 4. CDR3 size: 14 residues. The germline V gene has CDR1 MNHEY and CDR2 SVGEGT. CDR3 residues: CASRLQGATDTQYF. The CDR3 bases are TGTGCCAGCAGACTTCAGGGGGCCACAGATACGCAGTATTTT.

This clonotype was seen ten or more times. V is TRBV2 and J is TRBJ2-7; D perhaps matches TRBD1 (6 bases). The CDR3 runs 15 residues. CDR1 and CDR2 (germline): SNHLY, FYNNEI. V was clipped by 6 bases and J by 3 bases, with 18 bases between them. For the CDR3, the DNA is TGTGCCAGCAGCCCACCGGGACAAGGGATCTACGAGCAGTACTTC. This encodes CASSPPGQGIYEQYF.

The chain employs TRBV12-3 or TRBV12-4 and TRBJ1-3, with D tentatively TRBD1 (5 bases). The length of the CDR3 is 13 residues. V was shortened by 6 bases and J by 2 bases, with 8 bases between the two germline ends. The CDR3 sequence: CASRRQPGNTIYF. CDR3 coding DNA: TGTGCCAGCAGGAGACAGCCTGGAAACACCATATATTTT.

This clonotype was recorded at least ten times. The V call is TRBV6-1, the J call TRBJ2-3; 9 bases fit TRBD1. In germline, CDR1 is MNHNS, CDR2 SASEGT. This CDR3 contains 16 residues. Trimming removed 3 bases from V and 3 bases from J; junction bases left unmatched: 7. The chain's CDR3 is CASSETPGQGTDTQYF. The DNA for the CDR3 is TGTGCCAGCAGTGAGACACCGGGACAGGGAACAGATACGCAGTATTTT.

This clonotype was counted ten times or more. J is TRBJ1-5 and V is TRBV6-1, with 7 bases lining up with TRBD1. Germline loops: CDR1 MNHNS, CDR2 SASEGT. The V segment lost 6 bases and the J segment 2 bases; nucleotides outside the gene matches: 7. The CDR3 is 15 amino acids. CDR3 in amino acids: CASRPNTGGNQPQHF. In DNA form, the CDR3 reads TGTGCCAGCAGACCTAATACAGGGGGCAATCAGCCCCAGCATTTT.